This TCR beta chain was sequenced during a study of cytomegalovirus exposure and HLA in healthy donors. Comment on this clone: Antigen: not known.

The germline V gene has CDR1 MGHRA and CDR2 YSYEKL. V lost 6 bases and J 8 bases, leaving 11 bases between the germline ends. The CDR3 has 13 residues. Broader study findings: There were some public TCRs occurring in many donors, but most TCR sequences were rare. Investigators reported approximately 150 TCR beta chains as tied to cytomegalovirus.

Repertoires were generated with immunoSEQ multiplex PCR, while TCRdb's copy carries only in-frame clones and drops some. The sample shows around 170,000 clones, roughly 91% of them seen only once. What was sequenced was PBMCs. The sequence was collected from a man aged 18 to 29 in good health and CMV-seronegative. The chain couples TRBV4-1 to TRBJ1-6; no clear D. DNA for the CDR3: TGCGCCAGCAGAGAGGTCGGCGATTCACCCCTCCACTTT. Translation gives CASREVGDSPLHF.